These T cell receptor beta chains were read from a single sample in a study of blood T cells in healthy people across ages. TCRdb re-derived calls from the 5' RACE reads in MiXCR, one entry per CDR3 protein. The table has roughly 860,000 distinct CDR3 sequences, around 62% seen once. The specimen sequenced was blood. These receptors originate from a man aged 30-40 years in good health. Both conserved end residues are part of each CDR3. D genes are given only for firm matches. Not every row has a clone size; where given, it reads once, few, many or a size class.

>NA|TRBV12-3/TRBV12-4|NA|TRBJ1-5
CASSADTADQPQHF
TGTGCCAGCAGTGCCGACACAGCGGATCAGCCCCAGCATTTT
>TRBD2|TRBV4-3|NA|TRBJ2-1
CASSQDNGGAYNEQFF
TGCGCCAGCAGCCAAGATAACGGGGGGGCCTACAATGAGCAGTTCTTC
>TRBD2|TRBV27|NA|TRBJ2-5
CASSPAGAGGLETQYF
TGTGCCAGCAGTCCGGCGGGAGCGGGGGGGCTCGAGACCCAGTACTTC
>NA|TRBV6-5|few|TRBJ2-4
CASRTGTGRNIQYF
TGTGCCAGCAGGACAGGTACCGGGAGAAACATTCAGTACTTC
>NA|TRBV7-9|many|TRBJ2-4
CASSSQLKRNIQYF
TGTGCCAGCAGCTCACAGCTAAAGCGAAACATTCAGTACTTC
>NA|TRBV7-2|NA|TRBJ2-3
CASSLVANADTQYF
TGTGCCAGCAGCTTAGTAGCAAACGCAGATACGCAGTATTTT
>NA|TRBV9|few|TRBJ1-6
CASSVDHSWVNSPLHF
TGTGCCAGCAGCGTAGACCACAGTTGGGTTAATTCACCCCTCCACTTT
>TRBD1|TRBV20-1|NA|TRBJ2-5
CSATPRGLETQYF
TGCAGTGCTACTCCCAGGGGGCTGGAGACCCAGTACTTC
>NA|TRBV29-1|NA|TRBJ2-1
CSVLTGPGEQFF
TGCAGCGTCCTGACAGGACCTGGTGAGCAGTTCTTC
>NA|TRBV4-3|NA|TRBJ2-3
CASSQEFSRRGGTQYF
TGCGCCAGCAGCCAAGAGTTTTCCCGGAGGGGAGGTACGCAGTATTTT
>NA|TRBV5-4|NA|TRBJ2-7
CASSIGPPYEQYF
TGTGCCAGCAGCATAGGGCCCCCCTACGAGCAGTACTTC
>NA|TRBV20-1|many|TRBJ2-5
CSANHEETQYF
TGCAGTGCTAATCACGAAGAGACCCAGTACTTC
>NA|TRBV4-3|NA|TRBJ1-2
CASSQDTRTVYGYTF
TGCGCCAGCAGCCAAGATACCCGGACGGTCTATGGCTACACCTTC
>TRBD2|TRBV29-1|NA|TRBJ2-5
CSVDAGLAEETQYF
TGCAGCGTTGACGCGGGACTAGCAGAAGAGACCCAGTACTTC
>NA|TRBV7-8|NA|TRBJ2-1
CASSLEYNNNEQFF
TGTGCCAGCAGCTTAGAATACAATAACAATGAGCAGTTCTTC
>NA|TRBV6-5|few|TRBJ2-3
CASSDQGTHKGDTQYF
TGTGCCAGCAGCGATCAGGGGACCCATAAAGGGGATACGCAGTATTTT
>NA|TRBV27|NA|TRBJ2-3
CASSLGLGLDTTDTQYF
TGTGCCAGCAGTTTAGGTCTTGGGCTAGACACCACAGATACGCAGTATTTT
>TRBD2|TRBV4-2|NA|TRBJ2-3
CASSQEERGGTDTQYF
TGTGCCAGCAGCCAAGAAGAGCGGGGGGGCACAGATACGCAGTATTTT
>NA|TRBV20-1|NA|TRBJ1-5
CSAKGSVNQPQHF
TGCAGTGCTAAGGGCAGCGTAAATCAGCCCCAGCATTTT
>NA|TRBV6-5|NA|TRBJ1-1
CASSYIADTNTEAFF
TGTGCCAGCAGTTACATCGCTGACACGAACACTGAAGCTTTCTTT
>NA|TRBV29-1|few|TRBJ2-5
CSVEVRARGETQYF
TGCAGCGTTGAAGTCCGGGCCCGGGGAGAGACCCAGTACTTC
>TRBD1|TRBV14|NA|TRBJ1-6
CASSQGQGARSPLHF
TGTGCCAGCAGCCAAGGACAGGGGGCTCGATCACCCCTCCACTTT
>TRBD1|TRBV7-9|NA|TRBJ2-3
CASSRGQGPGPPTDTQYF
TGTGCCAGCAGCAGAGGACAGGGACCCGGGCCGCCGACAGATACGCAGTATTTT
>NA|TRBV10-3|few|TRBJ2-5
CATRRLEGETQYF
TGTGCCACTCGGCGACTTGAGGGAGAGACCCAGTACTTC
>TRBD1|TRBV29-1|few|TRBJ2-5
CSVEGSDRAYF
TGCAGCGTTGAAGGTTCCGACAGGGCGTACTTC
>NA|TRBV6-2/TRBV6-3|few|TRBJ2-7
CASSRTDTYEQYF
TGTGCCAGCAGCAGGACGGACACCTACGAGCAGTACTTC
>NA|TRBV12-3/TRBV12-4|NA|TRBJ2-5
CASSNTRGFETQYF
TGTGCCAGCAGCAACACCCGGGGTTTTGAGACCCAGTACTTC
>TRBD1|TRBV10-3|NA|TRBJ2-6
CAIRVDRGTGANVLTF
TGTGCCATCAGAGTGGACAGGGGAACTGGGGCCAACGTCCTGACTTTC
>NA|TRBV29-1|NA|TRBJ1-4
CSIRLWEEKLFF
TGCAGCATAAGGCTATGGGAAGAAAAACTGTTTTTT
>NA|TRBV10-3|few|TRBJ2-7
CAIMGQGSYEQYF
TGTGCCATCATGGGGCAGGGATCCTACGAGCAGTACTTC
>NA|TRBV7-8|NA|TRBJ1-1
CASSLTEGETEAFF
TGTGCCAGTAGCTTAACAGAGGGGGAGACTGAAGCTTTCTTT
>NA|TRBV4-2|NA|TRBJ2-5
CASSRDSGDQETQYF
TGTGCCAGCAGCCGGGATAGCGGTGACCAAGAGACCCAGTACTTC
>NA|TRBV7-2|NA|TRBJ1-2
CASSLGGAGANYGYTF
TGTGCCAGCAGCTTAGGAGGGGCCGGGGCTAACTATGGCTACACCTTC
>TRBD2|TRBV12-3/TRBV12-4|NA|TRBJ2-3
CASSRLAGLGTDTQYF
TGTGCCAGCAGCAGACTAGCGGGGCTGGGCACAGATACGCAGTATTTT
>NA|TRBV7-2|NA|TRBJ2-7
CASSLVGYDEQYF
TGTGCCAGCAGCTTAGTTGGTTACGACGAGCAGTACTTC
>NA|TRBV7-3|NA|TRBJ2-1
CASRQPGFAYNEQFF
TGTGCCAGCAGGCAACCGGGATTCGCCTACAATGAGCAGTTCTTC
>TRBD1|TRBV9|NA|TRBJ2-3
CASSVEPDRGRDTQYF
TGTGCCAGCAGCGTAGAGCCGGACAGGGGGCGAGATACGCAGTATTTT
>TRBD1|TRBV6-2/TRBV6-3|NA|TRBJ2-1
CASSWGQGAFAEQFF
TGTGCCAGCAGTTGGGGACAGGGGGCGTTCGCTGAGCAGTTCTTC
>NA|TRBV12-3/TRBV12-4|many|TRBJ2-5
CASGGETQYF
TGTGCCAGCGGGGGGGAGACCCAGTACTTC
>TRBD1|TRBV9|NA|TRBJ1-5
CASSARGQGGQPQHF
TGTGCCAGCAGCGCCCGAGGACAGGGTGGGCAGCCCCAGCATTTT
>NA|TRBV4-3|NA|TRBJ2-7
CASSQGPLGPNEQYF
TGCGCCAGCAGCCAAGGGCCCCTGGGACCCAACGAGCAGTACTTC
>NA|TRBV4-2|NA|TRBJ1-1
CASSQDSRGTNTEAFF
TGTGCCAGCAGCCAAGATAGCAGGGGTACGAACACTGAAGCTTTCTTT
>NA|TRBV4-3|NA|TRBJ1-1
CASSQPSPGNTEAFF
TGCGCCAGCAGCCAACCCTCTCCGGGGAACACTGAAGCTTTCTTT
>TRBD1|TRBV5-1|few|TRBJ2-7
CASSVRDRSPEQYF
TGCGCCAGCAGCGTCCGGGACAGGTCCCCCGAGCAGTACTTC
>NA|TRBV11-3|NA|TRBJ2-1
CASSSAGMGNEQFF
TGTGCCAGCAGCTCCGCAGGGATGGGCAATGAGCAGTTCTTC
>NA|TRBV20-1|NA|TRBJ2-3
CSATGGRTDTQYF
TGCAGTGCTACAGGGGGGCGTACAGATACGCAGTATTTT
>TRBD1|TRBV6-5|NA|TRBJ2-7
CASSSNRGRVSYEQYF
TGTGCCAGCAGTTCCAACAGGGGGCGCGTCTCCTACGAGCAGTACTTC
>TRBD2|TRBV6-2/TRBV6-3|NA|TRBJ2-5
CASSYTAGGLWETQYF
TGTGCCAGCAGTTACACGGCGGGGGGGCTGTGGGAGACCCAGTACTTC
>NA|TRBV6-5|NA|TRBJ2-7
CASSYGRALTYEQYF
TGTGCCAGCAGTTACGGCAGGGCTTTGACCTACGAGCAGTACTTC
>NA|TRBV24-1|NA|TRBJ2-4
CATSDSRDIKNIQYF
TGTGCCACCAGTGATTCCAGGGACATCAAAAACATTCAGTACTTC
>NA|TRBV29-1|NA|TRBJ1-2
CSVQSTEGYTF
TGCAGCGTCCAATCGACAGAAGGCTACACCTTC
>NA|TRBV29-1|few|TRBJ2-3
CSVVQSTDTQYF
TGCAGCGTTGTACAGAGCACAGATACGCAGTATTTT
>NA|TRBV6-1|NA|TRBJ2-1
CASGAYPRDEQFF
TGTGCCAGCGGGGCTTACCCCAGGGATGAGCAGTTCTTC
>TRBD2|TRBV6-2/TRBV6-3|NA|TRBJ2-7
CASNHPGLEYEQYF
TGTGCCAGCAACCACCCCGGACTAGAATACGAGCAGTACTTC
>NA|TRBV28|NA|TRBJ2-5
CASSKVVETQYF
TGTGCCAGCAGTAAAGTCGTCGAGACCCAGTACTTC
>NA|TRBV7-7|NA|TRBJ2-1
CASSLGGTNSEQFF
TGTGCTAGCAGCTTAGGAGGGACAAACTCTGAGCAGTTCTTC
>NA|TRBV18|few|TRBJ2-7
CASSPQGFEQYF
TGTGCCAGCTCACCCCAGGGTTTCGAGCAGTACTTC
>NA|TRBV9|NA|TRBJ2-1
CASSDYGPGEQFF
TGTGCCAGCAGCGACTACGGCCCCGGTGAGCAGTTCTTC
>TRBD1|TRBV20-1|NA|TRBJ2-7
CSARPGDRGDEQYF
TGCAGTGCTCGCCCAGGGGACAGGGGTGACGAGCAGTACTTC
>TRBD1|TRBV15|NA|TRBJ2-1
CATNRGGAGGIDEQFF
TGTGCCACCAACAGAGGTGGGGCAGGGGGCATAGATGAGCAGTTCTTC